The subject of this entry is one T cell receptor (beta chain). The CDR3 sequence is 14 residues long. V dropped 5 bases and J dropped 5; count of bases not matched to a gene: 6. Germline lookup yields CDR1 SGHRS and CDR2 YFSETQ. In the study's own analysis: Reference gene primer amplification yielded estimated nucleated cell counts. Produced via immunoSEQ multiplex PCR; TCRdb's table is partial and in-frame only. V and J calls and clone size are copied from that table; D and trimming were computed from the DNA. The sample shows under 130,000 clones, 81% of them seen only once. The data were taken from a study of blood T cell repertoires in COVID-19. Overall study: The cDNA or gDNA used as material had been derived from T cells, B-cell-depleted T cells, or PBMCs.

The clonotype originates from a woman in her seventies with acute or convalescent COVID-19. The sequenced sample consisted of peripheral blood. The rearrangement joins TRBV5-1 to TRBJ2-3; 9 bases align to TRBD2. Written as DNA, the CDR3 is TGCGCCAGCAGATATAGCGGGAGCGGAGATACGCAGTATTTT. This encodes CASRYSGSGDTQYF. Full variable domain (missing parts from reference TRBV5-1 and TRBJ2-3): KAGVTQTPRYLIKTRGQQVTLSCSPISGHRSVSWYQQTPGQGLQFLFEYFSETQRNKGNFPGRFSGRQFSNSRSEMNVSTLELGDSALYLCASRYSGSGDTQYFGPGTRLTVL.